This T cell receptor (beta chain) was recorded in a study of blood T cell repertoires in COVID-19. Background on the study: Whether acute or convalescent, the COVID-19 samples came from the United States, Italy and Spain. The cDNA or gDNA used as material had been derived from T cells, B-cell-depleted T cells, or PBMCs.

TCRdb keeps only in-frame clones here, not all; method: immunoSEQ multiplex PCR. The sample carries around 150,000 clones, 65% to 80% recorded once. The length of the CDR3 is 16 residues. Losses at the gene ends were 2 bases for V and 5 bases for J; bases not matched to a gene: 9. Germline values: CDR1 MNHEY, CDR2 SMNVEV (reference sequence). The clonotype was recovered from a man aged 60 to 75 with acute or convalescent COVID-19. V gene TRBV27 combines with J gene TRBJ1-5; 7 bases line up with TRBD1. Sequenced input: peripheral blood. The CDR3 DNA is TGTGCCAGCAGTTTAGGGATAAGACAGGGCGATCAGCCCCAGCATTTT. Translation: CASSLGIRQGDQPQHF.